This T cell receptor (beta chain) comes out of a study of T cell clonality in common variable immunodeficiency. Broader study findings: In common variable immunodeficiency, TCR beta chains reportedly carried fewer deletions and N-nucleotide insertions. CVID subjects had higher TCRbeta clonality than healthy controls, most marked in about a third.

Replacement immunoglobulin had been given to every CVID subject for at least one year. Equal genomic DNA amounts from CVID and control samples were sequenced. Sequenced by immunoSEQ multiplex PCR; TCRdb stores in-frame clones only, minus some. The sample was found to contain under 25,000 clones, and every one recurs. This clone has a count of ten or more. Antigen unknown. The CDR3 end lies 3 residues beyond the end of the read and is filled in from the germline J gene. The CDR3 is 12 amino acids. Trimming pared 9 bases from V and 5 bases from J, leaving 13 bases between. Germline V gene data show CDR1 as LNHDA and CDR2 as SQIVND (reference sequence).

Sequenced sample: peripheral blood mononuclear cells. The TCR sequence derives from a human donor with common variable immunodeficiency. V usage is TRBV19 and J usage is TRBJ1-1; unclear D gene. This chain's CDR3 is CASNRVGTEAFF. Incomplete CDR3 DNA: TGTGCCAGCAATCGAGTCGGGACTGAA.